The 8 T cell receptor beta chains below all came from one sample that was sequenced in a study of shared clonotypes between healthy human individuals. Clones were sequenced by immunoSEQ multiplex PCR, and TCRdb holds only the in-frame ones, with some missing. This sample yields about 2 million clones, of which 95% are seen a single time; 0.1% to 0.15% belongs to the top ten. The material sequenced was naive CD4+ T cells sorted from blood. Noted subset: CD45RA+ positively selected. The source of these receptors is a man younger than 30 in good health.

This clone was counted once. In DNA, the CDR3 is TGTGCCAGCAGTGAGTTTGTCTATGGCTACACCTTC. Its translation: CASSEFVYGYTF. The chain links TRBV2 to TRBJ1-2; no reliable D call. The V end lost 3 bases, the J end lost 4 bases, and 6 bases lay between the germline ends. From germline, CDR1 is SNHLY and CDR2 FYNNEI. The CDR3 has 12 amino acids.

This chain links TRBV7-2 with TRBJ1-1; D is undetermined. The CDR3 spans 12 residues. V lost 5 bases and J 8 bases, leaving 12 bases between the germline ends. CDR1 and CDR2 (germline): SGHTA, FQGNSA. The CDR3 bases are TGTGCCAGCAGCCCGCCGACGGACGAAGCTTTCTTT. The encoded protein is CASSPPTDEAFF.

This sequence joins TRBV28 and TRBJ2-3; D gene uncertain. The CDR3 contains 16 residues. Trimming cost V 10 bases and J 5 bases, with 25 bases left between them. Germline V gene lookup returns CDR1 MDHEN and CDR2 SYDVKM. CDR3 loop: CATSPEALSARDTQYF. CDR3 nucleotides: TGTGCCACCTCTCCAGAAGCCTTATCAGCCCGAGATACGCAGTATTTT.

Turning to this clone: Other nucleotide sequences from this sample produce the same CDR3. This chain connects TRBV30 to TRBJ2-7; 9 nucleotides match TRBD1. CDR1 is GTSNPN, CDR2 SVGIG, per germline (reference sequence). The CDR3 spans 12 residues. J lost 3 bases, V lost 5 bases, and 2 bases had no gene match. This chain's CDR3 is CAWGGQGYEQYF. The CDR3 nucleotides are TGTGCCTGGGGGGGACAGGGCTACGAGCAGTACTTC.

In DNA form, the CDR3 reads TGCGCCAGCGGAGGGTGGGGGACTGAAGCTTTCTTT. Protein product: CASGGWGTEAFF. The V and J genes are TRBV5-1 and TRBJ1-1; weak D call: TRBD1 (5 bases). CDR3 length equals 12 residues. From germline, CDR1 is SGHRS and CDR2 YFSETQ. Trimming took 7 bases from V and 5 from J, leaving 12 bases between them.

This clone was observed a single time. The V and J genes are TRBV30 and TRBJ1-4; TRBD1 is a possible D gene (6 bases). Looked up from germline, CDR1 is GTSNPN and CDR2 is SVGIG (reference sequence). Trimming took off 1 base at V and 1 base at J, with 10 bases between the two ends. The CDR3 covers 15 residues. The CDR3 region has the DNA TGTGCCTGGAGTGGAGGGGGGGTAACTAATGAAAAACTGTTTTTT. Translated, it gives CAWSGGGVTNEKLFF.

This chain connects TRBV29-1 to TRBJ2-7; D is unresolved. Trimming shortened V by 0 bases and J by 2 bases, and 5 bases separated the two germline ends. Germline V CDR1 and CDR2: SQVTM, ANQGSEA. The CDR3 runs to 12 residues. In DNA, the CDR3 is TGCAGCGTTGAAGATCTTCCCTACGAGCAGTACTTC. This codes for CSVEDLPYEQYF.

The rearrangement links TRBV11-2 to TRBJ2-3; 11 nucleotides match TRBD1. Germline-derived CDR1 and CDR2 are SGHAT and FQNNGV. The trim removed 6 bases at V and 0 bases at J, leaving 14 bases unmatched. The CDR3 has 19 amino acids. The CDR3 nucleotides are TGTGCCAGCAGGGCCTATCCCGGGACAGGGGGTTTAAGCACAGATACGCAGTATTTT. Translating gives CASRAYPGTGGLSTDTQYF. Full variable domain (remainder filled in from reference TRBV11-2 and TRBJ2-3): EAGVAQSPRYKIIEKRQSVAFWCNPISGHATLYWYQQILGQGPKLLIQFQNNGVVDDSQLPKDRFSAERLKGVDSTLKIQPAKLEDSAVYLCASRAYPGTGGLSTDTQYFGPGTRLTVL.